The clone carrying this T cell receptor (beta chain) was seen more than once but under ten times. As originally analysed: Researchers report that nucleated cell counts were estimated from reference gene primer amplification. Sequencing was performed with immunoSEQ multiplex PCR; in TCRdb, only in-frame clones are kept and a portion is missing. V, J and clone size reflect that table, while D and trimming were determined from the DNA. The repertoire holds a few hundred thousand clones, with about 87% as singletons. This sample was taken from a study of blood T cell repertoires in COVID-19. Study as a whole: Material from acute and convalescent COVID-19 was sourced from the United States, Italy and Spain. PBMCs, B-cell-depleted T cells, or T cells were the source of the cDNA or gDNA that made up the material.

The CDR3 covers 15 residues. In germline, CDR1 is SGHRS, CDR2 YFSETQ. V gave up 7 bases and J gave up 0 bases, with 15 bases separating them. The specimen sequenced was peripheral blood. V is TRBV5-1 and J is TRBJ2-3, with TRBD1 as a possible D gene (6 bases). This sequence originates from a woman aged 35 to 49 with acute or convalescent COVID-19. CDR3 nucleotides: TGCGCCAGCCGCTCAGGACAGTATAGCACAGATACGCAGTATTTT. Amino acids: CASRSGQYSTDTQYF.